This T cell receptor (beta chain) was recorded in a study of blood T cells in healthy people across ages. The study, taken as a whole, reports: Strong correlation was found linking TCR beta diversity to naive T cell percentage.

Alongside a J-beta primer mix, a sample-barcoded 5' primer served in a second PCR lasting about 6 to 11 cycles. Via MiXCR, TCRdb re-called the 5' RACE reads, giving one row per CDR3 protein. The sample shows about 800,000 distinct CDR3 sequences, about 25% of them seen only once. The length of the CDR3 is 15 residues. The germline CDR1 and CDR2 sequences are SGDLS and YYNGEE. After removal of 0 bases from V and 2 bases from J, the junction contained 4 bases not matched to a gene. This clonotype occurred a few times. Its cognate antigen is unknown. These same records also appear under a second study, on T cells of mothers and their children. As that report states: The second PCR used the M1S primer, and this primer added sample barcodes and 2-4 random nucleotides.

The specimen was blood. The genes are TRBV9 and TRBJ2-5; TRBD2 agrees at 7 bases. This TCR was sampled from a boy between 10 and 17 years old in good health. CDR3: CASSVGGGSQETQYF. CDR3 DNA: TGTGCCAGCAGCGTAGGCGGCGGGAGTCAAGAGACCCAGTACTTC.